Following are 3 T cell receptor beta chains from one sample sequenced in a study of CD8+CD57+ T cells in acquired aplastic anemia. Genomic DNA templated the TCR beta VDJ and CDR3 profiling. MiXCR, run by TCRdb on the reads, gives a single entry per CDR3 protein. The sample shows roughly 300,000 distinct CDR3 sequences, 55% to 65% of them seen only once. Sequencing used sorted CD4+, CD8+, or CD8+CD57+ T cells (not recorded which) from PBMCs. Source of these receptors: a human donor with severe aplastic anemia or a healthy control (not recorded which).

CDR3 bases: TGTGCCAGCAGTGAATCGCAGTGGGACAGGGGATCACCCCTCCACTTT. Translating it yields CASSESQWDRGSPLHF. V and J are TRBV25-1 and TRBJ1-6, with 10 positions matching TRBD1. This CDR3 contains 16 residues. Germline lookup yields CDR1 MGHDK and CDR2 SYGVNS. V dropped 1 base and J dropped 10; count of bases not matched to a gene: 7.

The chain's CDR3 is CASSEQGYNYGYTF. CDR3 sequence (DNA): TGTGCCAGCAGTGAACAGGGGTATAACTATGGCTACACCTTC. The chain uses TRBV2 and TRBJ1-2; D may be TRBD1 (6 bases). CDR3 length: 14 amino acids. The germline V gene has CDR1 SNHLY and CDR2 FYNNEI. V gave up 2 bases and J gave up 1 base, with 8 bases separating them. Full variable domain (rest looked up from reference TRBV2 and TRBJ1-2): EPEVTQTPSHQVTQMGQEVILRCVPISNHLYFYWYRQILGQKVEFLVSFYNNEISEKSEIFDDQFSVERPDGSNFTLKIRSTKLEDSAMYFCASSEQGYNYGYTFGSGTRLTVV.

The chain links TRBV20-1 to TRBJ2-7, with unresolved D. The CDR3 loop spans 14 amino acids. V gave up 0 bases and J gave up 4 bases, with 13 bases separating them. CDR1 and CDR2 from the germline V gene are DFQATT and SNEGSKA (reference sequence). The CDR3 nucleotides read TGCAGTGCTAGAGATTGCCGGGTTGCGTACGAGCAGTACTTC. Its translation: CSARDCRVAYEQYF.